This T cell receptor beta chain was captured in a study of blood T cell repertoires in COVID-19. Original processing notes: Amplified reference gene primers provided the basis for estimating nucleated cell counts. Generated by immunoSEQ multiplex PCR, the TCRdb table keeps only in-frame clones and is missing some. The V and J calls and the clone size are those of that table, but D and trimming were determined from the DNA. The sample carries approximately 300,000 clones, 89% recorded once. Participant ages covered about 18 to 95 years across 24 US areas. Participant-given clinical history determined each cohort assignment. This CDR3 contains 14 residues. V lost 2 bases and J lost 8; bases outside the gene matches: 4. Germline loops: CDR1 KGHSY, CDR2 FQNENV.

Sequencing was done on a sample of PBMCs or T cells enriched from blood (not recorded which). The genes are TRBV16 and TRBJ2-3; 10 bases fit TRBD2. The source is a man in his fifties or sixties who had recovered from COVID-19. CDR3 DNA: TGTGCCAGCAGCCAACTAGCGGGAGTGCTTACGCAGTATTTT. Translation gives CASSQLAGVLTQYF.